This TCR beta chain originates from a study of monozygotic twins with inflammatory bowel disease. This CDR3 region has 14 residues. Germline V CDR1 and CDR2: MGHDK, SYGVNS. Findings and caveats of the study: Distinct T cell subtypes could not be told apart.

TCRdb reprocessed the 5' RACE reads and keeps a single row for each CDR3 protein, giving no DNA. The table counts roughly 160,000 distinct CDR3 sequences; 2% to 3% lies in the top ten. This clonotype is called medium-sized based on its frequency. Its antigen remains unidentified. The sequence derives from a human donor with ulcerative colitis or Crohn's disease, or a healthy co-twin of an affected twin (not recorded which). The sample consisted of blood. The chain couples TRBV25-1 to TRBJ2-6. The CDR3 sequence: CASSDNSGANVLTF.